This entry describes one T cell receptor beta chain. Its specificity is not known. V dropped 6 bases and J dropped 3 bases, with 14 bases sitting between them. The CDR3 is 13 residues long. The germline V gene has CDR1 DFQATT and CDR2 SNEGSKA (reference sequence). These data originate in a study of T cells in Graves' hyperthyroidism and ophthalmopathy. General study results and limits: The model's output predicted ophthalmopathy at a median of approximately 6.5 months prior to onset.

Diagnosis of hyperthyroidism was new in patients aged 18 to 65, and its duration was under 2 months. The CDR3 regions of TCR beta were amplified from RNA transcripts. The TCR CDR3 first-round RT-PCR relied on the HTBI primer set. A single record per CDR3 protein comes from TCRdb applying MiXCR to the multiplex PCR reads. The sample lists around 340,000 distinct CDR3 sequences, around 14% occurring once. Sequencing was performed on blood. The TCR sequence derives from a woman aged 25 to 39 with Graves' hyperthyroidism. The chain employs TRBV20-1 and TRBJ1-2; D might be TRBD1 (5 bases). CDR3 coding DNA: TGCAGTGCCAGCGGGGGGTATTACTATGGCTACACCTTC. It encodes CSASGGYYYGYTF.